Here is one T cell receptor beta chain with its context. The target antigen is unknown. After removal of 6 bases from V and 1 base from J, the junction contained 7 bases not matched to a gene. CDR3 size: 15 residues. CDR1 and CDR2 from the germline V gene are MDHEN and SYDVKM. This sample was taken from a study of cytotoxic CD8 clonotypes in ibrutinib-treated CLL. Findings of the study overall: Progressing patients had sampling times that differed from those of sustained-remission patients. Clonality rose at ibrutinib response, held steady in sustained remission, and fell toward baseline at progression.

Sequencing was performed with immunoSEQ multiplex PCR; in TCRdb, only in-frame clones are kept and a portion is missing. The repertoire holds 20,000 to 25,000 clones, with approximately 71% as singletons. From cryopreserved PBMCs came around 2 micrograms of genomic DNA used for TCR beta libraries. The V and J genes are TRBV28 and TRBJ2-7, with 9 bases fitting TRBD1. The material was PBMCs, obtained after 12 months of ibrutinib treatment. This sequence was found in a human donor with chronic lymphocytic leukemia. CDR3 sequence (DNA): TGTGCCAGCAGAAAAACAGGGGGCGGGTCCTACGAGCAGTACTTC. Protein: CASRKTGGGSYEQYF.